Shown below are 32 T cell receptor beta chains from a single sample sequenced in a study. TCRdb redid the calling of the 5' RACE reads with MiXCR, one entry per CDR3 protein. The sample has about 110 distinct CDR3 sequences, approximately 17% seen once; the top ten hold approximately 78%. Sequencing input: effector memory T cells from blood PBMCs. Described subset: effector memory CD4+ T cells. Receptors originate from a male donor with HIV.

This clonotype was observed a handful of times. The rearrangement joins TRBV6-5 to TRBJ1-2, with D possibly matching TRBD1 (5 bases). Trimming removed 8 bases at V and 4 bases at J, with 14 bases between. This CDR3 has 13 amino acids. Germline loops: CDR1 MNHEY, CDR2 SVGAGI. CDR3 amino acids: CASGYRTVYGYTF. CDR3 in DNA: TGTGCCAGCGGCTACAGGACGGTCTATGGCTACACCTTC.

The V and J genes are TRBV28 and TRBJ2-5; D is unclear. Germline values: CDR1 MDHEN, CDR2 SYDVKM. V lost 5 bases and J lost 1, with 11 bases in between. The CDR3 sequence is 14 residues long. The CDR3 sequence: CASSRGQTQETQYF. CDR3 DNA: TGTGCCAGCAGTCGCGGCCAGACCCAAGAGACCCAGTACTTC.

This clonotype came up once. The gene calls are TRBV29-1 and TRBJ1-5; TRBD1 might be the D (5 bases). Germline loops: CDR1 SQVTM, CDR2 ANQGSEA. Deletions cut 6 bases from V and 1 base from J, with 16 bases between. This CDR3 contains 15 residues. The CDR3 DNA reads as TGCAGCGTGGTGTTGGGGGGAAGGAGCAATCAGCCCCAGCATTTT. Encoded protein: CSVVLGGRSNQPQHF.

The chain couples TRBV2 to TRBJ1-1; no clear D gene. V was clipped by 1 base and J by 10 bases, with 7 bases between them. Germline assignment: CDR1 SNHLY and CDR2 FYNNEI. The CDR3 is 11 amino acids. The CDR3 here is CASSEDVRAFF. Written as DNA, the CDR3 is TGTGCCAGCAGTGAAGATGTGCGAGCTTTCTTT.

This clonotype occurred a few times. The chain's CDR3 is CASIGGTGGTGYTF. CDR3 in DNA: TGTGCCAGCATAGGGGGGACAGGGGGTACTGGCTACACCTTC. This chain connects TRBV12-3 or TRBV12-4 to TRBJ1-2; 11 bases align to TRBD1. The V segment lost 7 bases and the J segment 7 bases; nucleotides outside the gene matches: 8. The CDR3 loop spans 14 amino acids.

The sample holds one count of this clonotype. In nucleotides, the CDR3 is TGTGCCAGCAGCCGAGGCATGAACACTGAAGCTTTCTTT. Translated, it gives CASSRGMNTEAFF. The chain is built from TRBV11-3 and TRBJ1-1, with D unresolved. V gave up 5 bases and J gave up 0 bases, with 7 bases separating them. Germline V lookup: CDR1 SGHNT, CDR2 YENEEA. The CDR3 sequence is 13 residues long.

This clonotype is classed as hyperexpanded. The gene calls are TRBV15 and TRBJ1-3; TRBD1 might be the D (6 bases). CDR3 length: 13 residues. The V end was cut by 5 bases, the J end by 8 bases, with 13 bases between. The germline V gene encodes CDR1 LNHNV and CDR2 YYDKDF (reference sequence). CDR3 DNA sequence: TGTGCCACCAGCTTCGGAGGGGGAGACACCATATATTTT. Encoded protein: CATSFGGGDTIYF.

This clonotype was seen only a few times. The chain links TRBV28 to TRBJ2-5, with 9 bases that match TRBD1. V lost 5 bases and J lost 5; bases outside the gene matches: 6. The CDR3 spans 14 residues. CDR1 is MDHEN and CDR2 is SYDVKM in the germline V gene. CDR3 region: CASSQQGARETQYF. In nucleotides, the CDR3 is TGTGCCAGCAGTCAACAGGGGGCGCGGGAGACCCAGTACTTC.

This sequence joins TRBV30 and TRBJ1-3; TRBD1 aligns across 7 bases. This CDR3 spans 15 amino acids. Germline V gene lookup returns CDR1 GTSNPN and CDR2 SVGIG (reference sequence). V shed 5 bases, J shed 0 bases, and the junction held 7 bases outside the gene matches. CDR3 amino acids: CAWGIQGFSGNTIYF. In DNA, the CDR3 is TGTGCCTGGGGGATACAGGGGTTCTCTGGAAACACCATATATTTT. Looking up the rest from reference TRBV30 and TRBJ1-3 gives the full variable domain: SQTIHQWPATLVQPVGSPLSLECTVEGTSNPNLYWYRQAAGRGLQLLFYSVGIGQISSEVPQNLSASRPQDRQFILSSKKLLLSDSGFYLCAWGIQGFSGNTIYFGEGSWLTVV.

This clonotype has more than one count but fewer than ten. The V gene is TRBV27, the J gene TRBJ2-3; D is perhaps TRBD1 or TRBD2 (6 bases each). This CDR3 has 14 residues. V was cut by 5 bases and J by 5 bases, with 14 bases left in between. The germline gives CDR1 MNHEY, CDR2 SMNVEV (reference sequence). The CDR3 sequence: CASSPRGERDTQYF. CDR3 coding DNA: TGTGCCAGCAGTCCAAGGGGGGAGAGAGATACGCAGTATTTT.

This clonotype rates as large. This rearrangement joins TRBV6-5 to TRBJ1-2, with 11 bases that match TRBD1. This CDR3 has 16 amino acids. Germline V gene sequence: CDR1 MNHEY, CDR2 SVGAGI. V lost 0 bases and J lost 4; bases outside the gene matches: 4. The CDR3 nucleotides are TGTGCCAGCAGTTACTCTAGGACAGGGGGCGGCTATGGCTACACCTTC. It translates to CASSYSRTGGGYGYTF.

The table lists this clonotype with a few counts. This chain joins TRBV9 and TRBJ2-7; 11 bases line up with TRBD2. The germline gives CDR1 SGDLS, CDR2 YYNGEE. V lost 0 bases and J lost 5; bases outside the gene matches: 1. The CDR3 contains 14 residues. CDR3 in DNA: TGTGCCAGCAGCGTAGGACTAGCGGGAAACGAGCAGTACTTC. It yields the protein CASSVGLAGNEQYF.

Sample share makes this clonotype large. The chain has TRBV11-3 and TRBJ1-1, with D possibly TRBD1 on 6 matching bases. The germline V gene has CDR1 SGHNT and CDR2 YENEEA. Trimming pared 5 bases from V and 3 bases from J, leaving 10 bases between. The CDR3 loop spans 13 amino acids. CDR3 nucleotide sequence: TGTGCCAGCAGCGAAAACAGGGACACTGAAGCTTTCTTT. Translated, it gives CASSENRDTEAFF.

The chain uses TRBV12-3 or TRBV12-4 and TRBJ1-2; no reliable D call. The V gene lost 5 bases and the J gene lost 3 bases, with 16 bases spanning the gap. This CDR3 comprises 15 residues. The CDR3 DNA sequence: TGTGCCAGCAGTACCAATAGAGGAGGCCACTATGGCTACACCTTC. The encoded protein is CASSTNRGGHYGYTF.

The chain has TRBV29-1 and TRBJ2-5; D is possibly TRBD1 or TRBD2 (6 bases each). The germline V gene encodes CDR1 SQVTM and CDR2 ANQGSEA. This CDR3 has 15 residues. V lost 2 bases, J lost 3 bases, and 16 bases lay in between. The CDR3 DNA reads as TGCAGCGTTGAAAAGAATGAGGGGGGCAAAGAGACCCAGTACTTC. Amino acid sequence: CSVEKNEGGKETQYF.

There are a few counts of this clonotype. This chain joins TRBV6-5 and TRBJ1-1; possible D gene TRBD1, 5 bases. Per the germline V gene, CDR1 is MNHEY and CDR2 is SVGAGI. V was trimmed by 1 base and J by 4 bases, leaving 10 bases between them. The length of the CDR3 is 14 residues. The CDR3 region has the DNA TGTGCCAGCAGTTACTTACAGGAATTCACTGAAGCTTTCTTT. This codes for CASSYLQEFTEAFF.

This chain uses TRBV5-4 with TRBJ2-1; D possibly uses TRBD1 or TRBD2 (6 bases each). This CDR3 has 20 residues. CDR1 is SGHNT and CDR2 is YYREEE in the germline V gene (reference sequence). Trimming pared 0 bases from V and 7 bases from J, leaving 29 bases between. The DNA for the CDR3 is TGTGCCAGCAGCTTGGTGGGTTTTGGGGGCGGGAAAATATTTAAGAATGAGCAGTTCTTC. This sequence encodes CASSLVGFGGGKIFKNEQFF.

The CDR3 protein is CASSPRGNTGELFF. The CDR3 DNA sequence: TGCGCCAGCAGCCCCAGGGGGAACACCGGGGAGCTGTTTTTT. The chain combines TRBV5-1 with TRBJ2-2; possible D gene TRBD1, 6 bases. The germline gives CDR1 SGHRS, CDR2 YFSETQ. The germline V and J ends were trimmed by 4 bases and 1 base, with 8 bases remaining between them. There are 14 residues in the CDR3.

The J gene is TRBJ2-5, the V gene TRBV24-1; TRBD1 matches at 7 bases. The V segment lost 7 bases and the J segment 5 bases; nucleotides outside the gene matches: 9. Germline CDR1 reads KGHDR; CDR2 reads SFDVKD. The CDR3 covers 14 residues. The CDR3 here is CATSPGQAGETQYF. The CDR3 nucleotides are TGTGCCACCAGCCCCGGACAGGCCGGGGAGACCCAGTACTTC.

This clonotype occurred a few times. This rearrangement joins TRBV4-3 to TRBJ1-1; D is undetermined. The V end lost 2 bases, the J end lost 7 bases, and 8 bases lay between the germline ends. The CDR3 runs to 12 residues. Germline CDR1 is LGHNA and CDR2 is YSLEER. This CDR3 is CASSQMGSEAFF. CDR3 DNA: TGCGCCAGCAGCCAAATGGGCAGTGAAGCTTTCTTT.

A few counts support this clonotype. The rearrangement joins TRBV7-2 to TRBJ2-5; D possibly corresponds to TRBD2 (6 bases). V was trimmed by 1 base and J by 4 bases, leaving 13 bases between them. From germline, CDR1 is SGHTA and CDR2 FQGNSA. The CDR3 length is 15 residues. The CDR3 DNA is TGTGCCAGCAGCTTAGTCTTCGGGGGAGGAGAGACCCAGTACTTC. Protein: CASSLVFGGGETQYF.

This clonotype was observed a handful of times. CDR3 amino acids: CASSVEQGAASYEQYF. In DNA, the CDR3 is TGTGCCAGCAGTGTCGAACAGGGGGCGGCTTCCTACGAGCAGTACTTC. The chain links TRBV2 to TRBJ2-7; 9 bases are shared with TRBD1. V shed 4 bases and J 1 base; nucleotides not matched to a gene: 8. The CDR3 totals 16 residues. CDR1 SNHLY and CDR2 FYNNEI come from the germline V gene. Full variable domain (missing parts from reference TRBV2 and TRBJ2-7): EPEVTQTPSHQVTQMGQEVILRCVPISNHLYFYWYRQILGQKVEFLVSFYNNEISEKSEIFDDQFSVERPDGSNFTLKIRSTKLEDSAMYFCASSVEQGAASYEQYFGPGTRLTVT.

Regarding this clonotype: A junction boundary mismatches the germline segment, possibly from a read error. The CDR3 DNA follows: TGTGCCTGGGGTGTGGGGGGCGGTCAGCCCCAGCATTTT. Residues: CAWGVGGGQPQHF. The chain joins TRBV30 to TRBJ1-5; D might be TRBD1 (6 bases). Per germline, CDR1 GTSNPN and CDR2 SVGIG (reference sequence). The CDR3 covers 13 residues.

The table lists this clonotype with a few counts. The chain employs TRBV2 and TRBJ2-5; no firm D call. Germline loops: CDR1 SNHLY, CDR2 FYNNEI. The CDR3 extends over 14 amino acids. Deletions cut 4 bases from V and 5 bases from J, with 14 bases between. The CDR3 nucleotides read TGTGCCAGCAGTGCCGACATTGGGGTCGAGACCCAGTACTTC. This gives the protein CASSADIGVETQYF.

This clonotype has only a few counts. The V gene is TRBV4-1, the J gene TRBJ2-3; D gene uncertain. Germline V lookup: CDR1 MGHRA, CDR2 YSYEKL. With 1 base removed from V and 2 bases from J, the gap between germline ends came to 10 bases. The CDR3 contains 15 residues. In DNA, the CDR3 is TGCGCCAGCAGCCAAGGGTCCCTCCTCACAGATACGCAGTATTTT. Protein product: CASSQGSLLTDTQYF.

This clonotype counts as large (0.1 to 1%). A junction end diverges from the germline sequence, so it may reflect a read error. The rearrangement joins TRBV7-7 to TRBJ2-1, with 7 bases aligning to TRBD2. The CDR3 extends over 17 amino acids. CDR1 and CDR2 (germline): SSHAT, FNYEAQ (reference sequence). The CDR3 sequence: CASSLAPSGRMGSEQFF. CDR3 sequence (DNA): TGTGCTAGCAGCTTAGCACCTAGCGGAAGAATGGGTAGTGAGCAGTTCTTC.

This clonotype was seen a handful of times. This chain uses TRBV12-3 or TRBV12-4 with TRBJ2-4; 7 nucleotides align to TRBD1. This CDR3 has 14 residues. V trimming: 5 bases; J trimming: 5 bases; junction bases outside the gene matches: 6. CDR3 region: CASSGTGTENIQYF. CDR3 nucleotides: TGTGCCAGCAGTGGCACCGGGACAGAAAACATTCAGTACTTC.

The sample holds a few counts of this clonotype. The gene calls are TRBV7-2 and TRBJ2-7; no clear D gene. The V end was cut by 3 bases, the J end by 4 bases, with 4 bases between. Germline V gene data show CDR1 as SGHTA and CDR2 as FQGNSA. The CDR3 runs 11 residues. The DNA for the CDR3 is TGTGCCAGCAGCTTCCTTTACGAGCAGTACTTC. It translates to CASSFLYEQYF. Full variable domain (rest looked up from reference TRBV7-2 and TRBJ2-7): GAGVSQSPSNKVTEKGKDVELRCDPISGHTALYWYRQSLGQGLEFLIYFQGNSAPDKSGLPSDRFSAERTGGSVSTLTIQRTQQEDSAVYLCASSFLYEQYFGPGTRLTVT.

This clonotype has a handful of counts. The chain links TRBV4-3 to TRBJ1-1; D not certain. Germline V lookup: CDR1 LGHNA, CDR2 YSLEER. The germline V and J ends were trimmed by 0 bases and 6 bases, with 17 bases remaining between them. This CDR3 has 16 residues. CDR3 loop: CASSQDYYRVEAEAFF. The CDR3 bases are TGCGCCAGCAGCCAAGATTACTATCGGGTAGAAGCTGAAGCTTTCTTT.

This clonotype was detected a few times. CDR3 residues: CASSLRGTGGTGELFF. CDR3 DNA: TGTGCCAGCAGCTTGAGGGGGACAGGGGGCACCGGGGAGCTGTTTTTT. This chain connects TRBV5-4 to TRBJ2-2; TRBD1 matches at 11 bases. The CDR3 has 16 residues. Germline values: CDR1 SGHNT, CDR2 YYREEE (reference sequence). J lost 4 bases, V lost 1 base, and 3 bases had no gene match.

The chain combines TRBV15 with TRBJ1-1, with D perhaps TRBD1 (6 bases). Looked up from germline, CDR1 is LNHNV and CDR2 is YYDKDF (reference sequence). The CDR3 totals 14 residues. Trimming took 0 bases from V and 1 from J, leaving 6 bases between them. CDR3 in amino acids: CATSREQGNTEAFF. The CDR3 coding sequence is TGTGCCACCAGCAGAGAACAGGGGAACACTGAAGCTTTCTTT.

This chain links TRBV12-3 or TRBV12-4 with TRBJ1-1; D remains unclear. Trimming took off 3 bases at V and 5 bases at J, with 16 bases between the two ends. The CDR3 length is 15 residues. Written as DNA, the CDR3 is TGTGCCAGCAGTTTCGGCACAGCCTTGGGGACTGAAGCTTTCTTT. This encodes CASSFGTALGTEAFF.